The clone carrying this TCR beta chain was seen many times. The antigen is undetermined. Transcripts of RNA were the source for amplifying TCR beta CDR3 regions. In the first round, RT-PCR was carried out with HTBI primers, and a multiplex PCR formed the second round. TCRdb fed the multiplex PCR reads into MiXCR, producing one record per CDR3 protein. The sample contains approximately 1.2 million distinct CDR3 sequences, roughly 35% of which appear only once. The data belong to a study of Graves' ophthalmopathy and Graves' hyperthyroidism. With 0 bases removed from V and 8 bases from J, the gap between germline ends came to 16 bases. The CDR3 spans 14 residues. CDR1 is SQVTM, CDR2 ANQGSEA, per germline. Study results and limitations: Ophthalmopathy progression was predicted by the model at just over 70% sensitivity and less than 80% specificity.

The receptor's source is an adult man with Graves' hyperthyroidism. The sequencing sample was made of peripheral blood or thyroid tissue (not recorded which). This chain uses TRBV29-1 with TRBJ1-1; D not resolved. CDR3 sequence (DNA): TGCAGCGTTGAAGATCGTGGGGTCGTTAGAGAAGCTTTCTTT. Translating gives CSVEDRGVVREAFF.